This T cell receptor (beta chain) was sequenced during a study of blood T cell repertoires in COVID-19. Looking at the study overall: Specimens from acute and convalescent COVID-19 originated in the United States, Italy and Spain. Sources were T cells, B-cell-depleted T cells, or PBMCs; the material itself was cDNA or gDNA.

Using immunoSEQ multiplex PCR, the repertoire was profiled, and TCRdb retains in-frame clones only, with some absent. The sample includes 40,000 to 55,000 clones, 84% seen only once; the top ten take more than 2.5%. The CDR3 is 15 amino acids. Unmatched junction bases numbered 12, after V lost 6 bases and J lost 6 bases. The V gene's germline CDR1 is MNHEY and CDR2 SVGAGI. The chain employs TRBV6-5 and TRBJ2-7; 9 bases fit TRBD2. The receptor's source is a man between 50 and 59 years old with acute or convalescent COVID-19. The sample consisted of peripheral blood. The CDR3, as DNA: TGTGCCAGCAGGCAGATCCCGGGACTAGCTATCGAGCAGTACTTC. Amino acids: CASRQIPGLAIEQYF.